This record covers a single TCR beta chain. Its antigen is not identified. A much larger clonotype is one base distant, so this may be a read error. The data were obtained in a study of tumor-infiltrating lymphocytes in primary liver carcinoma. Study-level information: The tumors, T1-T3 N0M0 lesions, were about 4.2 to 10 cm across.

From about 0.5 ug of total RNA, TCR beta-specific cDNA was reverse-transcribed using a constant-region primer. Three rounds of nested multiplex PCR with slightly modified ARM-PCR produced TCR beta libraries. The first two PCR rounds, around 10 cycles each, used TRBV1-TRBV30 forward primers and a C-beta reverse primer. TCRdb recomputed calls from the multiplex PCR reads with MiXCR, one row per CDR3 protein. Of approximately 340,000 distinct CDR3 sequences in the sample, about two thirds were seen once. The study extracted blood RNA from unsorted whole blood and also extracted germline DNA. Collected before surgery were roughly 4.4 milliliters of peripheral blood. Study-level points and caveats: In tumor-adjacent and tumor-blood pairs, overlap was lower than in tumor region pairs. CD8+ and CD4+ repertoires went uncompared, the samples being bulk unsorted.

The CDR3 loop spans 17 amino acids. Germline CDR1 is LGHNA and CDR2 is YSLEER. The gene calls are TRBV4-3 and TRBJ2-5; D possibly corresponds to TRBD2 (5 bases). The sample comprised peripheral blood. The sequence came from a man aged 35-49 years with primary liver carcinoma and hepatitis B virus infection. CDR3 loop: CASSQAVGLALQETQNF. As DNA, the CDR3 is TGCGCCAGCAGCCAAGCCGTAGGTCTAGCCCTCCAAGAGACCCAGAACTTC.